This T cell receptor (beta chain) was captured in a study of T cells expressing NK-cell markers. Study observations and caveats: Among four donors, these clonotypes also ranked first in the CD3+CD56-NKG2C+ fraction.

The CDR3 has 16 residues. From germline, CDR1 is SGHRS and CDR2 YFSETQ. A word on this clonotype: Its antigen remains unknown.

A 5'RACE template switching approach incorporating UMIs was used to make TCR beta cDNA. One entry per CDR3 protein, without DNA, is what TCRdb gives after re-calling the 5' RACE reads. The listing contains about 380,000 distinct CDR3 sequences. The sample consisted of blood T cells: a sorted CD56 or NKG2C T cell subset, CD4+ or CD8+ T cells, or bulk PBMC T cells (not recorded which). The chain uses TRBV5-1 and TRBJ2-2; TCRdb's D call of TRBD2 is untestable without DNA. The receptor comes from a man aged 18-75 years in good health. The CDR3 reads CASSLSPSGGTGELFF. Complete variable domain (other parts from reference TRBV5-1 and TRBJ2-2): KAGVTQTPRYLIKTRGQQVTLSCSPISGHRSVSWYQQTPGQGLQFLFEYFSETQRNKGNFPGRFSGRQFSNSRSEMNVSTLELGDSALYLCASSLSPSGGTGELFFGEGSRLTVL.